The clone carrying this T cell receptor beta chain was detected a few times. The antigen is undetermined. The ends lost 4 bases at V and 2 bases at J; junction bases unmatched: 6. Germline loops: CDR1 MNHNS, CDR2 SASEGT. CDR3 size: 16 residues. This entry belongs to a study of post-analysis software for immune sequencing data. Study at large: The disease courses spanned relapsing-remitting, secondary progressive and progressive-relapsing forms of multiple sclerosis. Study observations and caveats: By F measure, strong co-clustering occurred among samples prepared in the same batch. TRBV5-6, TRBV5-1 and TRBV20-1 belonged to a set of a few TRBV segments that were more frequent in patients than controls. Controls had significantly higher normalized Chao1 diversity than multiple sclerosis patients.

The authors incorporated unique molecular identifiers into the TCR beta cDNA libraries. T cells numbering about 0.9 to 10 million yielded cDNA molecules that totaled about 500,000. MiXCR was run by TCRdb on the PCR reads, yielding one entry per CDR3 protein. The sample has about 430,000 distinct CDR3 sequences, about 39% seen once. The sequence was obtained from a girl aged 2 to 9 with multiple sclerosis. V gene TRBV6-1 combines with J gene TRBJ1-5; 9 positions agree with TRBD1. The sequencing input was blood. The DNA of the CDR3 is TGTGCCAGCAGTGCCGCGGGACAGGGAGGCAATCAGCCCCAGCATTTT. It specifies CASSAAGQGGNQPQHF.